This T cell receptor beta chain was sequenced during a study of blood T cell repertoires in COVID-19. The overall study: The samples span acute and convalescent COVID-19 from the United States, Italy and Spain. PBMCs, B-cell-depleted T cells, or T cells were the source of the cDNA or gDNA that made up the material.

Original data processing: The assay estimated nucleated cells by amplifying reference gene primers. Clones were read by immunoSEQ multiplex PCR, and TCRdb kept only the in-frame ones, dropping some. Clonal size and the V and J genes are those of that table, whereas D and trimming came from the DNA. Of over 100,000 clones in the sample, around four fifths were seen once. With V trimmed by 8 bases and J by 8 bases, 8 bases remained unmatched. Germline V CDR1 and CDR2: MNHNY, SVGAGI (reference sequence). The CDR3 spans 14 residues. This clonotype was obtained from a woman aged 60 to 75 with acute or convalescent COVID-19. J is TRBJ2-4 and V is TRBV6-6, with 11 bases matching TRBD1. The sample taken for sequencing was peripheral blood. CDR3 residues: CASRRTGGSDIQYF. For the CDR3, the DNA is TGTGCCAGCCGTAGGACAGGGGGCTCGGACATTCAGTACTTC.